This T cell receptor beta chain was observed in a study of shared T cell receptors in the human thymus (dated by TCRdb to the early 2020s). Study-wide context: The study examined how self-reactive, shared T-cell receptor alpha chains are generated in the human thymus.

Library preparation used the immunoSEQ multiplex PCR assay. TCRdb holds this immuneACCESS table with in-frame rearrangements only. Some clones are missing; in checked studies, unresolved V genes explain under half, and the rest has no known cause. Present in this sample are some 700,000 clones, 75% to 90% of which were seen just once. The ten largest clones add up to roughly 0.01% of the sample. The CDR3 spans 15 residues, from the cysteine through the phenylalanine. Only CDR3 DNA remains: 45 bases, in frame from the first base. V is pruned by 8 bases and J by 3 bases, leaving 10 bases of the junction without a gene match. The germline V gene provides CDR1 MDHEN and CDR2 SYDVKM. On this clone: Its antigen remains unidentified. Base quality data are lacking; no much larger clone is found one base away.

These same records also appear under a second study, on human thymus T cells. From that second study: The donors were immunologically healthy infants in Finland who had open corrective cardiac surgery for congenital heart defects. Thymus tissue was collected as surgical resects that were removed during corrective cardiac surgery. Biased V and J gene segment usage appeared to be present in both thymic and peripheral blood repertoires. The related research found that thymic TCR repertoires overlapped highly between unrelated individuals. TCR alpha and beta repertoires from roughly 8 infant thymus samples and a few related peripheral blood samples were characterized in the study. Donor ages ranging from about 6 to 244 days were recorded, and 5 or 6 male and a couple of female infants were included in the cohort. Thymocytes were released mechanically from tissue and stored at -70 °C as pellets of roughly 9-32 million cells. A QIAsymphony instrument was used to extract genomic DNA from the frozen cell pellets. The immunoSEQ multiplex PCR assay was used to amplify the TCRB and TCRAD loci from a standardized amount of quality-controlled genomic DNA. The amplicons spanned the V(D)J region and were long enough to cover the CDR3 and allow V and J genes to be identified. The amplicons were sequenced on an Illumina platform via the commercial immunoSEQ service. Primer bias and sequencing errors were corrected as previously described, and TCRAD and TCRB definitions were based on the IMGT database. The repertoires were analysed using immunoSEQ Analyzer 3.0 and VDJTools for basic statistics, V/J segment usage, diversity estimates, rarefaction and pairwise overlap. Diversity was estimated with Chao1, ChaoE, Efron-Thisted, Shannon and inverse Simpson indices, and also on datasets down-sampled to the smallest sample. Repertoire overlap used strict matching of CDR3 nucleotide sequence, V gene and J gene, with Jaccard-based multidimensional scaling clustering. On average, about 730,000 unique TCRB clonotypes were obtained from thymus samples, compared with about 84,000 from blood samples.

The sequencing sample was made of thymocytes. The TCR comes from a girl less than two years old with a congenital heart defect. Donor details come from another sample of the same person, matched by shared clones. The chain uses TRBV28 and TRBJ2-7; the junction holds 10 bases that match TRBD1. CDR3 reads: CASRTDRGPNYEQYF. The sequenced DNA: TGTGCCAGCCGGACAGACAGGGGGCCCAACTACGAGCAGTACTTC.